Listed below are T cell receptor beta chains from one sample, sequenced in a study of CD8 T cells in Susac syndrome. In TCRdb, the immunoSEQ multiplex PCR reads were re-called with MiXCR into one record per CDR3 protein. The table includes approximately 68,000 distinct CDR3 sequences, about 95% detected once. The material sequenced was CD8+ T cells from PBMCs. Receptors originate from a human donor with multiple sclerosis. Both conserved end residues are part of each CDR3. A D gene is named only where the DNA matches it firmly. Size is omitted from some rows. Given values are once, few, many or a class for expanded clones.

clone size: .; J gene: TRBJ2-1; D gene: TRBD2; V gene: TRBV30; CDR3 DNA: TGTGCCTGGAGCCTAGCGGGAGGTTACAATGAGCAGTTCTTC; CDR3 protein: CAWSLAGGYNEQFF
clone size: .; J gene: TRBJ2-5; D gene: .; V gene: TRBV30; CDR3 DNA: TGTGCCGCTAAGGACTACTCTGGAGGGACCCAGTACTTC; CDR3 protein: CAAKDYSGGTQYF
clone size: once; J gene: TRBJ1-1; D gene: .; V gene: TRBV20-1; CDR3 DNA: TGCAGTGCTAGAGATCTCGGCCTCCCGGCTGAAGCTTTCTTT; CDR3 protein: CSARDLGLPAEAFF
clone size: .; J gene: TRBJ1-1; D gene: .; V gene: TRBV5-4; CDR3 DNA: TGTGCCAGCAGCTCGACAGGACTGAACACTGAAGCTTTCTTT; CDR3 protein: CASSSTGLNTEAFF
clone size: .; J gene: TRBJ1-2; D gene: TRBD1; V gene: TRBV10-3; CDR3 DNA: TGTGCCATCAGTCCAGACTACAGGGGGTACAACTATGGCTACACCTTC; CDR3 protein: CAISPDYRGYNYGYTF
clone size: once; J gene: TRBJ2-1; D gene: .; V gene: TRBV30; CDR3 DNA: TGTGCCTGGGCCGCAGTGGGAGTCAGGGAGCAGTTCTTC; CDR3 protein: CAWAAVGVREQFF
clone size: .; J gene: TRBJ1-5; D gene: .; V gene: TRBV19; CDR3 DNA: TGTGCCAGTAGCCTCATCGCCGGGGGGCACAATCAGCCCCAGCATTTT; CDR3 protein: CASSLIAGGHNQPQHF
clone size: once; J gene: TRBJ2-2; D gene: .; V gene: TRBV4-3; CDR3 DNA: TGCGCCAGCAGCCAAACCCCCCGCTCAGGGTTCAACGCCGGGGAGCTGTTTTTT; CDR3 protein: CASSQTPRSGFNAGELFF
clone size: .; J gene: TRBJ2-1; D gene: TRBD2; V gene: TRBV29-1; CDR3 DNA: TGCAGCGTTACGGCTAGCGGGGGGATGTACAATGAGCAGTTCTTC; CDR3 protein: CSVTASGGMYNEQFF
clone size: .; J gene: TRBJ1-2; D gene: .; V gene: TRBV3-1; CDR3 DNA: TGTGCCAGCAGCCAAGATGGTGAAGACGGCGGTAGCTATGGCTACACCTTC; CDR3 protein: CASSQDGEDGGSYGYTF
clone size: once; J gene: TRBJ2-1; D gene: TRBD1; V gene: TRBV29-1; CDR3 DNA: TGCAGCGGCGAGGGGACAGTCGACAATGAGCAGTTCTTC; CDR3 protein: CSGEGTVDNEQFF
clone size: .; J gene: TRBJ2-7; D gene: .; V gene: TRBV7-2; CDR3 DNA: TGTGCCAGCAGCTCCGAGGAGGAGCAGTACTTC; CDR3 protein: CASSSEEEQYF
clone size: .; J gene: TRBJ2-5; D gene: .; V gene: TRBV19; CDR3 DNA: TGTGCCAGTCGGCTGGAGCAGGCCCGAGGGGAGACCCAGTACTTC; CDR3 protein: CASRLEQARGETQYF
clone size: once; J gene: TRBJ2-1; D gene: TRBD2; V gene: TRBV5-1; CDR3 DNA: TGCGCCAGCAGCTCTAGGACTAGCTACAATGAGCAGTTCTTC; CDR3 protein: CASSSRTSYNEQFF
clone size: .; J gene: TRBJ1-1; D gene: TRBD1; V gene: TRBV12-3/TRBV12-4; CDR3 DNA: TGTGCCAGCAGTTTTAGGAAGGGGGCGACTGAAGCTTTCTTT; CDR3 protein: CASSFRKGATEAFF
clone size: .; J gene: TRBJ2-3; D gene: .; V gene: TRBV27; CDR3 DNA: TGTGCCAGCACCAGCACAGATACGCAGTATTTT; CDR3 protein: CASTSTDTQYF
clone size: .; J gene: TRBJ1-1; D gene: .; V gene: TRBV30; CDR3 DNA: TGTGCCTGGAGTCCGACCCTTACAGGTCACACTGAAGCTTTCTTT; CDR3 protein: CAWSPTLTGHTEAFF
clone size: once; J gene: TRBJ1-1; D gene: TRBD1; V gene: TRBV19; CDR3 DNA: TGTGCCAGTAGCAGGGGGACCATGAACACTGAAGCTTTCTTT; CDR3 protein: CASSRGTMNTEAFF
clone size: .; J gene: TRBJ1-1; D gene: .; V gene: TRBV7-9; CDR3 DNA: TGTGCCAGCAGGCATAGCCAGGCAACTTCTGAAGCTTTCTTT; CDR3 protein: CASRHSQATSEAFF
clone size: .; J gene: TRBJ2-1; D gene: TRBD2; V gene: TRBV11-3; CDR3 DNA: TGTGCCAGCAGCTTACAACAGCGGGACCTTAGCAATGAGCAGTTCTTC; CDR3 protein: CASSLQQRDLSNEQFF
clone size: .; J gene: TRBJ2-7; D gene: TRBD1; V gene: TRBV10-3; CDR3 DNA: TGTGCCATCAGTTTAGGACAGGGCTACGAGCAGTACTTC; CDR3 protein: CAISLGQGYEQYF
clone size: .; J gene: TRBJ1-2; D gene: TRBD1; V gene: TRBV20-1; CDR3 DNA: TGCAGTGCTAGGGGACAGGGCCGGACCTTC; CDR3 protein: CSARGQGRTF
clone size: .; J gene: TRBJ1-4; D gene: .; V gene: TRBV25-1; CDR3 DNA: TGTGCCAGCAGTGAAGGATGGGGCACTGAAAAACTGTTTTTT; CDR3 protein: CASSEGWGTEKLFF
clone size: .; J gene: TRBJ1-1; D gene: TRBD1; V gene: TRBV19; CDR3 DNA: TGTGCCAGCGGGGACAGTATATTGAACACTGAAGCTTTCTTT; CDR3 protein: CASGDSILNTEAFF
clone size: .; J gene: TRBJ2-5; D gene: TRBD2; V gene: TRBV29-1; CDR3 DNA: TGCAGCGTTGTCCTAGCGGGGGAGACCCAGTACTTC; CDR3 protein: CSVVLAGETQYF
clone size: .; J gene: TRBJ1-5; D gene: .; V gene: TRBV7-2; CDR3 DNA: TGTGCCAGCACCCCGTCCGGGGGAGTGGGCAATCAGCCCCAGCATTTT; CDR3 protein: CASTPSGGVGNQPQHF
clone size: .; J gene: TRBJ2-1; D gene: .; V gene: TRBV30; CDR3 DNA: TGTGCCTGGAGTTTGGGGGCCTTAAACAATGAGCAGTTCTTC; CDR3 protein: CAWSLGALNNEQFF
clone size: .; J gene: TRBJ2-2; D gene: .; V gene: TRBV5-1; CDR3 DNA: TGCGCCAGCAGCTTGCCTCCGGTAACGGGCGGGGAGCTGTTTTTT; CDR3 protein: CASSLPPVTGGELFF
clone size: .; J gene: TRBJ2-5; D gene: TRBD1; V gene: TRBV7-9; CDR3 DNA: TGTGCCAGCAGCTCAGCCAGGGGGATCGGGGAGACCCAGTACTTC; CDR3 protein: CASSSARGIGETQYF
clone size: .; J gene: TRBJ1-1; D gene: TRBD1; V gene: TRBV2; CDR3 DNA: TGTGCCAGCAAACAGACAGGGGACCAGAACACTGAAGCTTTCTTT; CDR3 protein: CASKQTGDQNTEAFF
clone size: .; J gene: TRBJ1-2; D gene: .; V gene: TRBV5-6; CDR3 DNA: TGTGCCAGCAGCTCCGGGGGGGTTGGAGGTGGCTACACCTTC; CDR3 protein: CASSSGGVGGGYTF
clone size: .; J gene: TRBJ2-2; D gene: TRBD1; V gene: TRBV4-1; CDR3 DNA: TGCGCCAGCAGCCAGTGGGACAGCTATTCCGGGGAGCTGTTTTTT; CDR3 protein: CASSQWDSYSGELFF
clone size: .; J gene: TRBJ2-5; D gene: .; V gene: TRBV9; CDR3 DNA: TGTGCCAGCAGCGTAGAAGGGAGAAGGGATGAGACCCAGTACTTC; CDR3 protein: CASSVEGRRDETQYF
clone size: .; J gene: TRBJ1-5; D gene: TRBD1; V gene: TRBV15; CDR3 DNA: TGTGCCACCAGCAGAGAGGTGACAGGGGAAGTAGTCAATCAGCCCCAGCATTTT; CDR3 protein: CATSREVTGEVVNQPQHF
clone size: .; J gene: TRBJ2-3; D gene: .; V gene: TRBV30; CDR3 DNA: TGTGCCTGGAGTCCAACTGGGGGCACAGATACGCAGTATTTT; CDR3 protein: CAWSPTGGTDTQYF
clone size: .; J gene: TRBJ2-3; D gene: TRBD2; V gene: TRBV7-9; CDR3 DNA: TGTGCCAGCAGCTTCGCTAGCGGGAGAACAGATACGCAGTATTTT; CDR3 protein: CASSFASGRTDTQYF
clone size: .; J gene: TRBJ1-1; D gene: .; V gene: TRBV27; CDR3 DNA: TGTGCCAGCAGTTTATCACCAGGCGGGGGTCCTGAAGCTTTCTTT; CDR3 protein: CASSLSPGGGPEAFF
clone size: .; J gene: TRBJ2-1; D gene: TRBD2; V gene: TRBV2; CDR3 DNA: TGTGCCATCCTACGAGCGGGACCCTACAATGAGCAGTTCTTC; CDR3 protein: CAILRAGPYNEQFF
clone size: .; J gene: TRBJ2-2; D gene: .; V gene: TRBV12-3/TRBV12-4; CDR3 DNA: TGTGCCAGCACCCCGGGGAACACCGGGGAGCTGTTTTTT; CDR3 protein: CASTPGNTGELFF
clone size: once; J gene: TRBJ2-3; D gene: .; V gene: TRBV25-1; CDR3 DNA: TGTGCCAGCAGTGAATCTGGGGATACGCAGTATTTT; CDR3 protein: CASSESGDTQYF
clone size: .; J gene: TRBJ1-2; D gene: .; V gene: TRBV6-5; CDR3 DNA: TGTGCCAGCAGTCGAGGCGGGGCTAACTATGGCTACACCTTC; CDR3 protein: CASSRGGANYGYTF
clone size: .; J gene: TRBJ2-7; D gene: .; V gene: TRBV7-6; CDR3 DNA: TGTGCCAGCAGCTTAGACCCGACGGGGTCCTACGAGCAGTACTTC; CDR3 protein: CASSLDPTGSYEQYF
clone size: .; J gene: TRBJ1-1; D gene: .; V gene: TRBV30; CDR3 DNA: TGTGCCTGGAGTGTAGTTATGAACACTGAAGCTTTCTTT; CDR3 protein: CAWSVVMNTEAFF
clone size: once; J gene: TRBJ1-4; D gene: .; V gene: TRBV9; CDR3 DNA: TGTGCCAGCAGCGTAGGGGGCGCAACTAATGAAAAACTGTTTTTT; CDR3 protein: CASSVGGATNEKLFF
clone size: .; J gene: TRBJ2-1; D gene: TRBD1; V gene: TRBV20-1; CDR3 DNA: TGCAGTGCTATTAGTCCCGACAGGGGGAGTTTGAATGAGCAGTTCTTC; CDR3 protein: CSAISPDRGSLNEQFF
clone size: .; J gene: TRBJ1-5; D gene: .; V gene: TRBV12-5; CDR3 DNA: TGTGCTAGTGGTTTGGGGGGAGGCAATCAGCCCCAGCATTTT; CDR3 protein: CASGLGGGNQPQHF
clone size: .; J gene: TRBJ2-4; D gene: .; V gene: TRBV5-1; CDR3 DNA: TGCGCCAGCAGACCGACTTTAGGACGAGCCAAAAACATTCAGTACTTC; CDR3 protein: CASRPTLGRAKNIQYF
clone size: .; J gene: TRBJ2-2; D gene: .; V gene: TRBV4-3; CDR3 DNA: TGCGCCAGCAGCCGGAGGGGGGGAACCGGGGAGCTGTTTTTT; CDR3 protein: CASSRRGGTGELFF
clone size: .; J gene: TRBJ2-7; D gene: .; V gene: TRBV6-5; CDR3 DNA: TGTGCCAGCAGGCCGACGGACTCAGGCGAGCAGTACTTC; CDR3 protein: CASRPTDSGEQYF
clone size: .; J gene: TRBJ2-7; D gene: TRBD2; V gene: TRBV4-1; CDR3 DNA: TGCGCCAGCAGCCAGGGAGGGGCCTACGAGCAGTACTTC; CDR3 protein: CASSQGGAYEQYF
clone size: once; J gene: TRBJ2-5; D gene: TRBD1; V gene: TRBV9; CDR3 DNA: TGTGCCAGCAGCGTCTACAGGGGAGTGAGTCAGGAGACCCAGTACTTC; CDR3 protein: CASSVYRGVSQETQYF
clone size: .; J gene: TRBJ2-1; D gene: TRBD1; V gene: TRBV29-1; CDR3 DNA: TGCAGGGTGGGGGGGGGACAGGGGGCAAACAATGAGCAGTTCTTC; CDR3 protein: CRVGGGQGANNEQFF
clone size: once; J gene: TRBJ2-3; D gene: TRBD2; V gene: TRBV4-1; CDR3 DNA: TGCGCCAGCAGCCAAGTTCTAGCGGGCACAGATACGCAGTATTTT; CDR3 protein: CASSQVLAGTDTQYF
clone size: .; J gene: TRBJ2-7; D gene: TRBD1; V gene: TRBV9; CDR3 DNA: TGTGCCAGCAGCGCAGGGGGTTACCCCTACGAGCAGTACTTC; CDR3 protein: CASSAGGYPYEQYF
clone size: .; J gene: TRBJ1-4; D gene: .; V gene: TRBV4-3; CDR3 DNA: TGCGCCAGCAGCATAGCGGGACGGGCTGAAAAACTGTTTTTT; CDR3 protein: CASSIAGRAEKLFF
clone size: .; J gene: TRBJ1-2; D gene: TRBD1; V gene: TRBV7-2; CDR3 DNA: TGTGCCAGCAGCTCGGACAGGGGGCTTGGCTACACCTTC; CDR3 protein: CASSSDRGLGYTF
clone size: .; J gene: TRBJ1-2; D gene: .; V gene: TRBV4-1; CDR3 DNA: TGCGCCAGCAGCCCCAGTGAATTCCTTAACTATGGCTACACCTTC; CDR3 protein: CASSPSEFLNYGYTF
clone size: .; J gene: TRBJ2-1; D gene: TRBD2; V gene: TRBV6-6; CDR3 DNA: TGTGCCAGCAGTTACTCACGGCGGGAGGGCCCGGATGAGCAGTTCTTC; CDR3 protein: CASSYSRREGPDEQFF
clone size: .; J gene: TRBJ1-6; D gene: .; V gene: TRBV7-2; CDR3 DNA: TGTGCCAGCAGCTTAGCGCAATTCGGACGGTGGATTTATCTCCTCCACTTT; CDR3 protein: CASSLAQFGRWIYLLHF